A single sample gave rise to the 5 T cell receptor beta chains below, sequenced in a study of beta chain features in type 1 diabetes. General observations from the study: People with Type 1 diabetes carried modestly yet significantly shorter TCRB CDR3s in all four CD4+ subsets.

Every isolated RNA sample was fully reverse transcribed, so sequencing captured expressed TCRB transcripts. Sequencing was performed with immunoSEQ multiplex PCR; in TCRdb, only in-frame clones are kept and a portion is missing. The table records 200,000 to 300,000 clones, about a tenth of them present only once. Their cognate antigens are unknown. Sample: naive CD4+ T cells from blood. These TCRs come from a man younger than 40 with type 1 diabetes.

This chain uses TRBV5-4 with TRBJ2-5, with 15 bases that match TRBD2. The CDR3 is made up of 15 amino acids. Germline trimming cut 4 bases from V and 5 bases from J; bases unmatched to any gene: 3. Per germline, CDR1 SGHNT and CDR2 YYREEE (reference sequence). CDR3 sequence: CASSGGLAGGETQYF. The CDR3 DNA follows: TGTGCCAGCAGCGGGGGACTAGCGGGGGGTGAGACCCAGTACTTC.

This chain links TRBV7-9 with TRBJ2-3; 9 bases match TRBD1. The V gene's germline CDR1 is SEHNR and CDR2 FQNEAQ (reference sequence). With 3 bases clipped from V and 5 bases from J, the junction kept 9 bases outside the gene matches. The CDR3 totals 16 residues. The CDR3 DNA is TGTGCCAGCAGCTTTGGGACAGGGCGCAGGGGAGATACGCAGTATTTT. This encodes CASSFGTGRRGDTQYF.

The table lists this clone with a few counts. The chain couples TRBV28 to TRBJ1-4; 7 nucleotides line up with TRBD1. The trim removed 2 bases at V and 17 bases at J, leaving 5 bases unmatched. Germline assignment: CDR1 MDHEN and CDR2 SYDVKM. The CDR3 covers 11 residues. CDR3 protein: CASSLGQAPFF. CDR3 coding DNA: TGTGCCAGCAGTTTAGGACAGGCCCCTTTTTTT.

The chain links TRBV4-1 to TRBJ1-1, with TRBD1 matching 8 bases. Germline CDR1 reads MGHRA; CDR2 reads YSYEKL. V gave up 0 bases and J gave up 1 base; unmatched junction bases: 4. The CDR3 has 16 residues. The CDR3 bases are TGCGCCAGCAGCCAAGACCCCGGGACAGGGAACACTGAAGCTTTCTTT. Protein product: CASSQDPGTGNTEAFF.

V is TRBV19 and J is TRBJ2-1, with TRBD2 matching over 12 bases. Germline CDR1 LNHDA, CDR2 SQIVND (reference sequence). The CDR3 covers 15 residues. V shed 4 bases, J shed 8 bases, and the junction held 6 bases outside the gene matches. The CDR3 protein is CASSTSGGAEDEQFF. CDR3 sequence (DNA): TGTGCCAGTAGTACTAGCGGGGGGGCCGAGGATGAGCAGTTCTTC.